The 27 T cell receptor beta chains listed next were all sequenced from one sample in a study of T cells after yellow fever vaccination. Each CDR3 protein gets one entry after TCRdb re-called the 5' RACE reads with MiXCR. The repertoire has some 550,000 distinct CDR3 sequences, about 19% of them found once; the top ten carry 14%. Here the sequenced sample was PBMCs, taken 15 days after the yellow fever booster vaccination. The receptors originated from a man aged 30 to 45 who received the YFV17D yellow fever vaccine.

This clonotype has just a few counts. The chain joins TRBV28 to TRBJ2-7; no definite D call. V shed 2 bases and J shed 3 bases, with 11 bases lying between them. Germline V gives CDR1 MDHEN, CDR2 SYDVKM. The CDR3 is made up of 14 amino acids. CDR3: CASSLEAFYYEQYF. The CDR3 coding sequence is TGTGCCAGCAGTTTAGAGGCCTTTTACTACGAGCAGTACTTC.

This clonotype was counted between two and nine times. The V gene is TRBV5-1, the J gene TRBJ2-7; 9 bases fit TRBD1. The junction had 12 bases not matched to a gene; V was cut back by 4 bases and J by 4 bases. The CDR3 runs 16 residues. From germline, CDR1 is SGHRS and CDR2 YFSETQ. The chain's CDR3 is CASSIIAGQGRYEQYF. DNA of the CDR3: TGCGCCAGCAGCATAATTGCGGGACAGGGAAGGTACGAGCAGTACTTC.

In DNA form, the CDR3 reads TGCGCCAGCAGTGACCAAGGACCGGAGGGGTTCCAAGAGACCCAGTACTTC. Protein product: CASSDQGPEGFQETQYF. The chain uses TRBV10-1 and TRBJ2-5; maybe TRBD2 (6 bases). The germline CDR1 and CDR2 sequences are WNHNN and SYGVQD (reference sequence). CDR3 length: 17 residues. Deletions cut 3 bases from V and 1 base from J, with 18 bases between.

This clonotype was detected a few times. The gene calls are TRBV20-1 and TRBJ2-7, with no clear D. CDR3 length equals 13 residues. CDR1 is DFQATT, CDR2 SNEGSKA, per germline (reference sequence). The V end lost 2 bases, the J end lost 2 bases, and 10 bases lay between the germline ends. The DNA of the CDR3 is TGCAGTGCTAGACTAGTTTCTGCCTACGAGCAGTACTTC. It is translated as CSARLVSAYEQYF.

V and J are TRBV5-1 and TRBJ2-4; D possibly matches TRBD1 or TRBD2 (5 bases each). The CDR3 spans 14 residues. CDR1 SGHRS and CDR2 YFSETQ come from the germline V gene. The V end was cut by 4 bases, the J end by 4 bases, with 12 bases between. Here the CDR3 DNA reads TGCGCCAGCAGCCCCGGGACGGCTAAAAACATTCAGTACTTC. Encoded protein: CASSPGTAKNIQYF.

The gene calls are TRBV28 and TRBJ2-2; D tentatively fits TRBD1 or TRBD2 (5 bases each). The CDR3 consists of 16 residues. Per germline, CDR1 MDHEN and CDR2 SYDVKM. The germline V and J ends were trimmed by 6 bases and 1 base, with 15 bases remaining between them. In DNA, the CDR3 is TGTGCCAGCAGACCCCCGGGACCAAGGAACACCGGGGAGCTGTTTTTT. Protein: CASRPPGPRNTGELFF.

This clonotype was detected a few times. This sequence joins TRBV7-8 and TRBJ2-1, with D possibly being TRBD1 (5 bases). Germline V CDR1 and CDR2: SGHVS, FQNEAQ. The CDR3 is 14 amino acids. Trimming shortened V by 6 bases and J by 5 bases, and 14 bases separated the two germline ends. CDR3 sequence: CASRSRSTDNEQFF. As DNA, the CDR3 is TGTGCCAGCAGATCTAGATCGACAGACAATGAGCAGTTCTTC.

The chain combines TRBV7-6 with TRBJ2-5; tentative D call: TRBD2 (6 bases). The length of the CDR3 is 14 residues. V gave up 3 bases and J gave up 2 bases, with 10 bases separating them. The germline gives CDR1 SGHVS, CDR2 FNYEAQ. DNA of the CDR3: TGTGCCAGCAGCTTTGGACTATTACAAGAGACCCAGTACTTC. This translates into CASSFGLLQETQYF.

This clonotype was found a few times. The chain employs TRBV5-1 and TRBJ2-1, with no clear D. The length of the CDR3 is 17 residues. Per the germline V gene, CDR1 is SGHRS and CDR2 is YFSETQ. V lost 0 bases and J 0 bases, leaving 13 bases between the germline ends. CDR3 protein: CASSLVGRASSYNEQFF. In DNA, the CDR3 is TGCGCCAGCAGCTTGGTTGGACGAGCAAGCTCCTACAATGAGCAGTTCTTC.

The CDR3 bases are TGCGCCAGCAGCCAAGTACTAGCGGGAGGACTCGTCTATGAGCAGTTCTTC. Its protein is CASSQVLAGGLVYEQFF. The V and J genes are TRBV5-1 and TRBJ2-1; 12 bases agree with TRBD2. The germline CDR1 and CDR2 sequences are SGHRS and YFSETQ. V was clipped by 4 bases and J by 8 bases; unmatched bases: 13. The CDR3 is 17 amino acids.

The genes are TRBV7-2 and TRBJ2-7, with TRBD2 matching over 10 bases. The V segment lost 2 bases and the J segment 3 bases; nucleotides outside the gene matches: 4. CDR3 length equals 15 residues. Germline V gene lookup returns CDR1 SGHTA and CDR2 FQGNSA. DNA of the CDR3: TGTGCCAGCAGCTTATACGGACTAGCGGTCTACGAGCAGTACTTC. The encoded protein is CASSLYGLAVYEQYF. Complete variable domain (other parts from reference TRBV7-2 and TRBJ2-7): GAGVSQSPSNKVTEKGKDVELRCDPISGHTALYWYRQSLGQGLEFLIYFQGNSAPDKSGLPSDRFSAERTGGSVSTLTIQRTQQEDSAVYLCASSLYGLAVYEQYFGPGTRLTVT.

This rearrangement joins TRBV5-1 to TRBJ2-3, with 14 bases matching TRBD2. Trimming at V came to 7 bases and at J to 5 bases, leaving 9 bases not matched to a gene. Looked up from germline, CDR1 is SGHRS and CDR2 is YFSETQ. The CDR3 length is 16 residues. CDR3 in amino acids: CASRLAGGNGGDTQYF. Written as DNA, the CDR3 is TGCGCCAGCCGACTAGCGGGAGGGAATGGTGGAGATACGCAGTATTTT.

This clonotype came up a few times. The chain links TRBV7-2 to TRBJ2-2; the match to TRBD1 covers 7 bases. The germline CDR1 and CDR2 sequences are SGHTA and FQGNSA. The CDR3 runs to 15 residues. V lost 2 bases, J lost 2 bases, and 2 bases stayed unmatched. DNA for the CDR3: TGTGCCAGCAGCTTAAGGACAGGAAACACCGGGGAGCTGTTTTTT. This sequence encodes CASSLRTGNTGELFF.

This chain connects TRBV20-1 to TRBJ2-3; D uncertain. Trimming took off 3 bases at V and 2 bases at J, with 12 bases between the two ends. The germline CDR1 and CDR2 sequences are DFQATT and SNEGSKA (reference sequence). The CDR3 extends over 14 amino acids. CDR3 residues: CSASSDGSTDTQYF. The CDR3 DNA reads as TGCAGTGCTAGCTCGGACGGATCCACAGATACGCAGTATTTT.

This clonotype appeared a few times. This chain uses TRBV2 with TRBJ2-3; D not resolved. The CDR3 extends over 13 amino acids. Germline V lookup: CDR1 SNHLY, CDR2 FYNNEI. V shed 6 bases and J shed 2 bases, with 9 bases lying between them. This chain's CDR3 is CASSATATDTQYF. The CDR3 nucleotides are TGTGCCAGCAGCGCGACTGCCACAGATACGCAGTATTTT.

The rearrangement links TRBV18 to TRBJ1-1; D remains ambiguous. The ends were cut back, 1 base at V and 5 bases at J, with 8 bases in the middle. CDR3 size: 13 residues. Per the germline V gene, CDR1 is KGHSH and CDR2 is LQKENI. CDR3 in amino acids: CASSPQKETEAFF. CDR3 in DNA: TGTGCCAGCTCACCACAGAAGGAGACTGAAGCTTTCTTT.

The rearrangement joins TRBV3-1 to TRBJ1-1, with a tentative D call TRBD1 (5 bases). Germline V CDR1 and CDR2: LGHDT, YNNKEL (reference sequence). The V and J ends lost 1 base and 6 bases respectively, with 9 bases between them. This CDR3 has 13 amino acids. CDR3 coding DNA: TGTGCCAGCAGCCAAGTCAGGGACGCTGAAGCTTTCTTT. Its translation is CASSQVRDAEAFF.

This clonotype was found a few times. V and J are TRBV3-1 and TRBJ2-7; 10 bases align to TRBD2. Germline CDR1 is LGHDT and CDR2 is YNNKEL (reference sequence). This CDR3 has 15 residues. Trimming took 0 bases from V and 2 from J; bases not matched to a gene: 1. The CDR3 DNA reads as TGTGCCAGCAGCCAAGATAGCGGGGGGACCTACGAGCAGTACTTC. Its protein product is CASSQDSGGTYEQYF.

The chain uses TRBV6-1 and TRBJ2-5; 10 bases are shared with TRBD1. Per the germline V gene, CDR1 is MNHNS and CDR2 is SASEGT. V was pared by 6 bases and J by 7 bases, with 5 bases of the junction left unmatched. The CDR3 totals 13 residues. Written as DNA, the CDR3 is TGTGCCAGCAGAGGGACAGGGGAGGGGACCCAGTACTTC. The encoded protein is CASRGTGEGTQYF.

This clonotype was observed a few times. V gene TRBV12-3 or TRBV12-4 combines with J gene TRBJ2-3; 9 bases are shared with TRBD2. After removal of 5 bases from V and 0 bases from J, the junction contained 6 bases not matched to a gene. The CDR3 is 16 amino acids. CDR3 in amino acids: CASSPGTSRSTDTQYF. In DNA form, the CDR3 reads TGTGCCAGCAGTCCCGGGACTAGCCGAAGCACAGATACGCAGTATTTT.

This clonotype was detected many times. The rearrangement links TRBV7-8 to TRBJ2-5; possibly TRBD1 or TRBD2 for D (5 bases each). The CDR3 totals 16 residues. From germline, CDR1 is SGHVS and CDR2 FQNEAQ. Trimming took off 4 bases at V and 1 base at J, with 16 bases between the two ends. The CDR3 region is CASSSGTARSQETQYF. The CDR3 nucleotides read TGTGCCAGCAGCTCAGGGACGGCCCGGAGCCAAGAGACCCAGTACTTC.

As DNA, the CDR3 is TGCGCCAGCAGCTTGGCCGTAGCGGGAGAGACCCAGTACTTC. Translated: CASSLAVAGETQYF. The rearrangement uses TRBV5-1 and TRBJ2-5, with TRBD2 identical over 7 bases. Germline V gene lookup returns CDR1 SGHRS and CDR2 YFSETQ. V shed 0 bases and J 4 bases; nucleotides not matched to a gene: 3. The CDR3 runs 14 residues.

This clonotype has just a few counts. The V gene is TRBV19, the J gene TRBJ1-1; D not resolved. V lost 10 bases and J 1 base, leaving 13 bases between the germline ends. Germline assignment: CDR1 LNHDA and CDR2 SQIVND (reference sequence). CDR3 length: 13 residues. The DNA of the CDR3 is TGTGCCACCTGCACAGAGTGGAACACTGAAGCTTTCTTT. Translation: CATCTEWNTEAFF.

This sequence joins TRBV20-1 and TRBJ2-7; a possible D gene is TRBD2 (6 bases). Germline V gives CDR1 DFQATT, CDR2 SNEGSKA (reference sequence). The CDR3 length is 13 residues. V shed 6 bases and J shed 0 bases, with 12 bases lying between them. The CDR3 loop is CSATGRNSYEQYF. The CDR3 nucleotides are TGCAGTGCCACGGGGAGGAACTCCTACGAGCAGTACTTC.

This clonotype was observed a few times. The genes are TRBV29-1 and TRBJ2-3, with 7 bases lining up with TRBD2. This CDR3 comprises 16 residues. In germline, CDR1 is SQVTM, CDR2 ANQGSEA. The V segment lost 1 base and the J segment 3 bases; nucleotides outside the gene matches: 10. CDR3: CSVEGGPAGRTDTQYF. The CDR3 region has the DNA TGCAGCGTTGAAGGGGGCCCAGCGGGAAGGACAGATACGCAGTATTTT.

This clonotype was detected a few times. The V and J genes are TRBV24-1 and TRBJ2-1, with 7 bases lining up with TRBD2. V dropped 5 bases and J dropped 8; count of bases not matched to a gene: 8. Germline values: CDR1 KGHDR, CDR2 SFDVKD. There are 14 residues in the CDR3. CDR3 loop: CATSGGSLGDEQFF. The CDR3, as DNA: TGTGCCACCAGTGGCGGGAGCCTAGGGGATGAGCAGTTCTTC.

This sequence joins TRBV9 and TRBJ2-3; the D gene is possibly TRBD1 (6 bases). V lost 3 bases, J lost 4 bases, and 12 bases lay in between. CDR1 is SGDLS and CDR2 is YYNGEE in the germline V gene. The CDR3 length is 14 residues. This CDR3 reads CASSEQGYADTQYF. Here the CDR3 DNA reads TGTGCCAGCAGCGAACAGGGTTATGCAGATACGCAGTATTTT.